This record covers a single T cell receptor (beta chain). This clonotype was picked up many times. Its binding antigen is unknown. No base quality values were provided; no much bigger clone lies one nucleotide off. TCR libraries were constructed from 400 to 500 ng RNA using the Immunoverse kit, and molecular barcoded adaptors covering alpha/delta and beta/gamma chains were employed. The same RNA used for transcriptome sequencing was used for TCR library preparation. An Illumina HiSeq 4000 with 2 x 150 cycles was used to sequence the TCR libraries. The authors' pipeline ran thus. With MiXCR, TCR reads were aligned to human V, D, J and C references and assembled into CDR3 clonotypes, with quality filtering and error correction included. The tcR package in R was used to analyze clonotype counts and gene usage diversity. Raw mapping reads were checked after the RNA-seq reads had been mapped by STAR aligner version 2.5.3a onto the human GRCh37 genome. To test how sequencing depth affected the clonotypes detected, IR-seq fastq files were randomly downsampled with Seqtk 1.3. TCRdb handled the public reads itself, with Q25 trimming in fastp and clone calling in MiXCR, and kept productive beta chains. Each CDR3 protein gets just one entry, which takes the most common genes and DNA from the rows behind it. In this record, the V and J calls reflect TCRdb's handling and not the investigators' own analysis. The sample data list 100,000 to 150,000 distinct CDR3 sequences, and 10% to 15% of these were observed just once. The biggest ten clones account for 8% to 13% of the sample.

For this chain, trimming is 3 bases at the V end and 7 bases at the J end, and the number of junction bases without a gene match is 11. The CDR3 has 16 amino acids, counting the end cysteine and phenylalanine. Only the CDR3 DNA is retained, 48 bases long and in frame from the first base. The germline V gene gives CDR1 as SGHRS and CDR2 as YFSETQ. Each patient had bone marrow sampled at the time of active disease. Ficoll-Hypaque density gradient centrifugation was used to isolate the bone marrow mononuclear cells. CD138-negative cells were obtained by negative selection after labeling with CD138 magnetic microbeads on a MACS separator, removing myeloma plasma cells. Flow cytometry with CD138 antibodies on an Attune NxT was used to check how pure the isolated cells were. TRIzol reagent was used to extract total RNA, and a NanoDrop spectrophotometer was used to quantify the extracted RNA. For each patient, the CD138-negative bone marrow sample underwent paired RNA-seq and IR-seq.

The sample is drawn from a study of read filtering for tumor transcriptome and immune sequencing (dated by TCRdb to the early 2020s). At the level of the whole study: The cohort was composed of approximately 17 male and 14 female patients, with a mean age of about 65 years and an age range of roughly 45 to 90. By revised international staging, under 10 patients were R-ISS I, some 17 were R-ISS II and roughly 7 were R-ISS III. TCR-region mapped reads per sample ranged from about 4.05 to 10.27 million with IR-seq versus only about 75 to 1,400 with RNA-seq. After DNase treatment, whole-transcriptome libraries were prepared with the TruSeq RNA Access Library Prep Kit. One main goal was a read-filtering strategy for immune repertoire data, in particular deciding whether clonotypes backed by only one read should be removed. The study compared TCR repertoires from targeted immune repertoire sequencing and bulk whole-transcriptome sequencing run on the same bone marrow samples.

Results and caveats for the whole study, not just this receptor: Single-read clonotypes made up about 82% of clonotypes but only 3% to 4.5% of total reads in IR-seq, compared with more than 65% of clonotypes and roughly 49% of reads in RNA-seq. The correlation between IR-seq and RNA-seq shared clonotype proportions was increased by removal of single-read clonotypes. The sorted CD138-negative fraction was composed of a mixed bone marrow immune population rather than of purified T cells. Compared with RNA-seq, IR-seq captured clonotypes at much higher depth and more reliably, and a smaller IR-seq throughput was enough to identify most shared clonotypes.

The sequence joins TRBV5-1 to TRBJ2-1; TRBD1 aligns with 9 central bases. The sample comprised a population of CD138-negative cells sorted from bone marrow. The cell subset or site label of this sample denotes: bone marrow mononuclear cells depleted of CD138+ plasma/myeloma cells by negative magnetic selection. The TCR sequence derives from a donor at least 40 years old with multiple myeloma. The nucleotide sequence is given as TGCGCCAGCAGCTCCGGGACAGGGATAAAAGGGAATGAGCAGTTCTTC. Its amino acids are CASSSGTGIKGNEQFF.